Shown below are 5 T cell receptor beta chains from a single sample sequenced in a study of T cells in Graves' hyperthyroidism and ophthalmopathy. TCR beta CDR3 regions were amplified from RNA transcripts. HTBI primers were the set used in a first-round RT-PCR of the TCR CDR3. One entry per CDR3 protein results from TCRdb running MiXCR on the multiplex PCR reads. The sample records around 350,000 distinct CDR3 sequences, about 18% being singletons. The source material was blood. These receptors were obtained from a woman aged 18-29 years with Graves' hyperthyroidism.

This clonotype was counted ten times or more. The V and J genes are TRBV29-1 and TRBJ1-2; D is ambiguous. The CDR3 has 12 amino acids. Trimming left V 8 bases short and J 3 bases short, with 13 bases between. The germline V gene has CDR1 SQVTM and CDR2 ANQGSEA. This chain's CDR3 is CSLQVEDYGYTF. In nucleotides, the CDR3 is TGCAGCCTCCAGGTAGAGGACTATGGCTACACCTTC.

This clonotype occurred many times. The J gene is TRBJ1-2, the V gene TRBV6-1, with 9 bases identical to TRBD1. The germline V gene encodes CDR1 MNHNS and CDR2 SASEGT. The J segment lost 7 bases and the V segment lost 10 bases, leaving 7 bases of the junction unmatched. The CDR3 loop spans 12 amino acids. The CDR3, as DNA: TGTGCCACCGGGGACAGGGTCCGTGGCTACACCTTC. It specifies CATGDRVRGYTF.

This clonotype has just a few counts. A much bigger clone sits one base away, suggesting this may be a read error. The chain joins TRBV7-9 to TRBJ2-2; D is possibly TRBD1 (5 bases). The CDR3 is 15 amino acids. The V gene's germline CDR1 is SEHNR and CDR2 FQNEAQ (reference sequence). The CDR3 protein is CASIGVNYITRELFF. CDR3 bases: TGTGCCAGCATAGGGGTCAATTATATCACCAGGGAGCTGTTTTTT.

CDR3 in amino acids: CASSQRTSGLVQYF. In nucleotides, the CDR3 is TGTGCCAGCAGCCAGAGGACTAGCGGGTTGGTCCAGTACTTC. The rearrangement uses TRBV3-1 and TRBJ2-5; 11 bases line up with TRBD2. The CDR3 extends over 14 amino acids. The V gene end was trimmed by 3 bases and the J gene end by 10 bases; junction bases not matched to a gene: 7. Germline CDR1 and CDR2: LGHDT and YNNKEL (reference sequence).

To note about this clonotype: At one end the junction does not follow the germline gene, possibly because of a read error. This sequence joins TRBV30 and TRBJ2-1; a possible D gene is TRBD2 (6 bases). The germline V gene has CDR1 GTSNPN and CDR2 SVGIG (reference sequence). The CDR3 length is 12 residues. In nucleotides, the CDR3 is TGTGCCTGGAGTGTCGGGGGAGGTGGGCAGTCCTTC. It codes for CAWSVGGGGQSF.